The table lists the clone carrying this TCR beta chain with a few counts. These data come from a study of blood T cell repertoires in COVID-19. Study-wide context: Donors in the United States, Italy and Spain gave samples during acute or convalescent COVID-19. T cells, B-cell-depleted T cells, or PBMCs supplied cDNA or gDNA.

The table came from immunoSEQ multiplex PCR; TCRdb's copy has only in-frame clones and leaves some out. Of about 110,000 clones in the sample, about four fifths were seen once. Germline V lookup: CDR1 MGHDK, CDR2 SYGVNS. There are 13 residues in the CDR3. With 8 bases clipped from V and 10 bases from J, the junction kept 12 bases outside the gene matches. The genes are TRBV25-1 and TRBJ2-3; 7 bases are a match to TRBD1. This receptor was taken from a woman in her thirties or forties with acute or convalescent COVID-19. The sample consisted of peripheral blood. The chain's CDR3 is CASATGMSGAQYF. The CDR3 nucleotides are TGTGCCAGCGCGACAGGGATGAGTGGTGCGCAGTATTTT.